These 21 T cell receptor beta chains were all obtained from the same sample, sequenced in a study of blood T cell repertoires in COVID-19. The assay was immunoSEQ multiplex PCR, and TCRdb's table has in-frame clones only and misses some. In the table there are roughly 300,000 clones, 80% to 90% of which are singletons. Sequenced material: PBMCs or T cells enriched from blood (not recorded which). These receptors were collected from a woman between 40 and 55 years old with acute COVID-19.

The chain uses TRBV18 and TRBJ2-1; 7 nucleotides align to TRBD1. Germline lookup yields CDR1 KGHSH and CDR2 LQKENI. This CDR3 is 15 amino acids long. V lost 3 bases, J lost 5 bases, and 7 bases stayed unmatched. The CDR3 protein is CASSPRQGSDNEQFF. The CDR3 DNA follows: TGTGCCAGCTCACCGCGACAGGGTTCGGACAATGAGCAGTTCTTC.

In its sample, this clone was seen a few times. The V gene is TRBV19, the J gene TRBJ2-6; D perhaps matches TRBD2 (5 bases). The CDR3 covers 19 residues. Trimming left V 6 bases short and J 0 bases short, with 21 bases between. Germline loops: CDR1 LNHDA, CDR2 SQIVND (reference sequence). CDR3 region: CASSRADPRRVSGANVLTF. CDR3 nucleotide sequence: TGTGCCAGTAGCAGAGCGGACCCCCGGCGGGTCTCTGGGGCCAACGTCCTGACTTTC.

The chain recombines TRBV5-6 with TRBJ2-2; the D gene is possibly TRBD2 (5 bases). Germline CDR1 reads SGHDT; CDR2 reads YYEEEE. CDR3 length equals 15 residues. V was pared by 0 bases and J by 3 bases, with 9 bases between. CDR3 sequence: CASSLVPGDTGELFF. The CDR3 coding sequence is TGTGCCAGCAGCTTGGTACCCGGGGACACCGGGGAGCTGTTTTTT.

The rearrangement joins TRBV7-6 to TRBJ2-2; D is uncertain. Looked up from germline, CDR1 is SGHVS and CDR2 is FNYEAQ. This CDR3 is 13 amino acids long. With 0 bases removed from V and 5 bases from J, the gap between germline ends came to 4 bases. The CDR3 DNA follows: TGTGCCAGCAGCTTAGCCCAAACCGGGGAGCTGTTTTTT. Its translation: CASSLAQTGELFF.

CDR3 region: CASSTGGQGSYEQYF. In nucleotides, the CDR3 is TGTGCCAGCAGTACAGGCGGACAGGGTTCCTACGAGCAGTACTTC. V is TRBV6-7 and J is TRBJ2-7; 8 bases agree with TRBD1. TRBV6-7 is classed as an ORF, of uncertain function. The CDR3 consists of 15 residues. Trimming took 5 bases from V and 1 from J; bases not matched to a gene: 7.

CDR3 protein: CASSGTGDIPDGYTF. DNA for the CDR3: TGTGCCAGCTCAGGGACAGGGGACATTCCTGATGGCTACACCTTC. The J gene is TRBJ1-2, the V gene TRBV18, with 10 nucleotides matching TRBD1. Germline V gene sequence: CDR1 KGHSH, CDR2 LQKENI. This CDR3 is built from 15 residues. V lost 5 bases, J lost 6 bases, and 9 bases stayed unmatched.

This chain joins TRBV7-8 and TRBJ2-3; D is unclear. Per germline, CDR1 SGHVS and CDR2 FQNEAQ. V lost 4 bases, J lost 0 bases, and 5 bases lay in between. This CDR3 contains 13 residues. CDR3 sequence reads: CASSSPSTDTQYF. The CDR3 region has the DNA TGTGCCAGCAGCTCCCCTAGCACAGATACGCAGTATTTT.

J is TRBJ1-1 and V is TRBV27; tentatively, D is TRBD1 (5 bases). The length of the CDR3 is 15 residues. Germline lookup yields CDR1 MNHEY and CDR2 SMNVEV (reference sequence). Trimming removed 1 base from V and 2 bases from J, with 11 bases in between. CDR3 bases: TGTGCCAGCAGTTTATTCCAGGGCACTAACACTGAAGCTTTCTTT. Translated, it gives CASSLFQGTNTEAFF.

This chain links TRBV11-3 with TRBJ2-1; TRBD2 matches 9 bases. Germline V CDR1 and CDR2: SGHNT, YENEEA. Trimming at V came to 0 bases and at J to 5 bases, leaving 14 bases not matched to a gene. The CDR3 contains 19 residues. CDR3 sequence: CASSLEHGAGGRVNNEQFF. The CDR3, as DNA: TGTGCCAGCAGCTTAGAACATGGAGCTGGCGGGAGGGTTAACAATGAGCAGTTCTTC. The full variable domain, with the rest looked up from reference TRBV11-3 and TRBJ2-1, is EAGVVQSPRYKIIEKKQPVAFWCNPISGHNTLYWYLQNLGQGPELLIRYENEEAVDDSQLPKDRFSAERLKGVDSTLKIQPAELGDSAVYLCASSLEHGAGGRVNNEQFFGPGTRLTVL.

The chain carries TRBV2 and TRBJ1-1; 8 nucleotides line up with TRBD1. The CDR3 runs 13 residues. Germline trimming cut 4 bases from V and 5 bases from J; bases unmatched to any gene: 3. Germline loops: CDR1 SNHLY, CDR2 FYNNEI. The CDR3 DNA reads as TGTGCCAGCAGTGGGACAGGGCGAACTGAAGCTTTCTTT. Translated, it gives CASSGTGRTEAFF.

The chain links TRBV2 to TRBJ2-7; TRBD1 matches 10 bases. Germline lookup yields CDR1 SNHLY and CDR2 FYNNEI. The trim removed 5 bases at V and 4 bases at J, leaving 5 bases unmatched. This CDR3 contains 14 residues. The DNA of the CDR3 is TGTGCCAGCAGTCCGAGACAGGGGGCTTACGAGCAGTACTTC. It encodes CASSPRQGAYEQYF.

The chain carries TRBV9 and TRBJ1-2, with 10 nucleotides matching TRBD1. V lost 3 bases and J lost 2; bases outside the gene matches: 10. This CDR3 is 17 amino acids long. In germline, CDR1 is SGDLS, CDR2 YYNGEE. The CDR3 DNA reads as TGTGCCAGCAGCGCTTCGACAGGGGGCGCGAAGAACTATGGCTACACCTTC. This gives the protein CASSASTGGAKNYGYTF.

V is TRBV12-5 and J is TRBJ1-5; 8 bases fit TRBD1. Per germline, CDR1 LGHNT and CDR2 FRNRAP. V shed 0 bases, J shed 2 bases, and the junction held 6 bases outside the gene matches. The CDR3 contains 17 residues. The CDR3 is CASGLVVQGVGNQPQHF. The CDR3 DNA reads as TGTGCTAGTGGTTTGGTAGTACAGGGGGTTGGCAATCAGCCCCAGCATTTT.

The V gene is TRBV20-1, the J gene TRBJ1-6; D not certain. The CDR3 loop spans 13 amino acids. V lost 3 bases, J lost 8 bases, and 11 bases lay in between. Looked up from germline, CDR1 is DFQATT and CDR2 is SNEGSKA (reference sequence). CDR3 coding DNA: TGCAGTGCTAGTCTAACGAACGATTCACCCCTCCACTTT. Protein sequence: CSASLTNDSPLHF.

The chain links TRBV7-9 to TRBJ1-5; no reliable D call. Germline lookup yields CDR1 SEHNR and CDR2 FQNEAQ (reference sequence). This CDR3 spans 11 amino acids. Trimming removed 8 bases at V and 5 bases at J, with 7 bases between. The CDR3 nucleotides read TGTGCCAGCGGGAGCGATCAGCCCCAGCATTTT. Translating it yields CASGSDQPQHF.

The chain has TRBV6-5 and TRBJ1-1; TRBD1 matches 8 bases. V was pared by 1 base and J by 5 bases, with 9 bases of the junction left unmatched. This CDR3 is built from 16 residues. From germline, CDR1 is MNHEY and CDR2 SVGAGI. This CDR3 is CASSYLLQGARTEAFF. The CDR3 DNA follows: TGTGCCAGCAGTTACTTACTTCAGGGGGCGCGGACTGAAGCTTTCTTT.

The chain recombines TRBV5-1 with TRBJ2-7; maybe TRBD1 (5 bases). The CDR3 sequence is 14 residues long. CDR1 is SGHRS, CDR2 YFSETQ, per germline. The V and J ends lost 0 bases and 0 bases respectively, with 7 bases between them. CDR3 coding DNA: TGCGCCAGCAGCTTGGGACAGCGCTCCTACGAGCAGTACTTC. This encodes CASSLGQRSYEQYF. The full variable domain, rest sourced from reference TRBV5-1 and TRBJ2-7, is KAGVTQTPRYLIKTRGQQVTLSCSPISGHRSVSWYQQTPGQGLQFLFEYFSETQRNKGNFPGRFSGRQFSNSRSEMNVSTLELGDSALYLCASSLGQRSYEQYFGPGTRLTVT.

The rearrangement links TRBV20-1 to TRBJ2-1, with D possibly being TRBD2 (6 bases). V was pared by 3 bases and J by 1 base, with 16 bases between. Looked up from germline, CDR1 is DFQATT and CDR2 is SNEGSKA (reference sequence). The CDR3 extends over 16 amino acids. The CDR3 loop reads CSASVGLLISYNEQFF. CDR3 coding DNA: TGCAGTGCTAGTGTGGGACTCTTAATTTCCTACAATGAGCAGTTCTTC.

The V and J genes are TRBV28 and TRBJ1-2; D ambiguous. CDR1 MDHEN and CDR2 SYDVKM come from the germline V gene. The CDR3 sequence is 14 residues long. The V end was cut by 3 bases, the J end by 0 bases, with 8 bases between. CDR3 nucleotide sequence: TGTGCCAGCAGTTTGGGCAGCTCTAACTATGGCTACACCTTC. This sequence encodes CASSLGSSNYGYTF.

The rearrangement uses TRBV12-3 or TRBV12-4 and TRBJ1-2; D is uncertain. This CDR3 is 13 amino acids long. V lost 1 base and J 6 bases, leaving 9 bases between the germline ends. The CDR3, as DNA: TGTGCCAGCAGTTTAGGAGGGAGCGATGGCTACACCTTC. Its translation is CASSLGGSDGYTF.

This rearrangement joins TRBV28 to TRBJ2-7, with D possibly being TRBD2 (6 bases). The germline V and J ends were trimmed by 5 bases and 2 bases, with 10 bases remaining between them. The CDR3 loop spans 13 amino acids. Germline values: CDR1 MDHEN, CDR2 SYDVKM. CDR3 in DNA: TGTGCCAGCAGTACCGGGACTCCCTACGAGCAGTACTTC. It translates to CASSTGTPYEQYF.